This TCR beta chain was sequenced for a study of shared clonotypes between healthy human individuals. Overall study context: Participating donors consisted of two women and a few men aged 18 to 49.

Germline V CDR1 and CDR2: MDHEN, SYDVKM. CDR3 length: 12 residues. V lost 7 bases and J 3 bases, leaving 7 bases between the germline ends. Data came from immunoSEQ multiplex PCR; TCRdb stores just in-frame clones and leaves some out. The sample lists around 320,000 clones; about nine tenths were seen once. Broader study findings: Relative to clonotypes present in all four donors, those not shared had lower generation probabilities. Donor scarcity curtailed the genetic and exposure-history diversity represented herein.

The table lists this clone with a few counts. What it binds is unknown. The sample taken for sequencing was memory CD8+ T cells sorted from blood. Subset meaning: CD45RO+ cells pooled with CCR7-negative TemRA cells. J is TRBJ1-5 and V is TRBV28; D uncertain. The origin of this receptor is a man between 18 and 35 years old in good health. This chain's CDR3 is CASTLDNQPQHF. The DNA for the CDR3 is TGTGCCAGCACCCTAGACAATCAGCCCCAGCATTTT.